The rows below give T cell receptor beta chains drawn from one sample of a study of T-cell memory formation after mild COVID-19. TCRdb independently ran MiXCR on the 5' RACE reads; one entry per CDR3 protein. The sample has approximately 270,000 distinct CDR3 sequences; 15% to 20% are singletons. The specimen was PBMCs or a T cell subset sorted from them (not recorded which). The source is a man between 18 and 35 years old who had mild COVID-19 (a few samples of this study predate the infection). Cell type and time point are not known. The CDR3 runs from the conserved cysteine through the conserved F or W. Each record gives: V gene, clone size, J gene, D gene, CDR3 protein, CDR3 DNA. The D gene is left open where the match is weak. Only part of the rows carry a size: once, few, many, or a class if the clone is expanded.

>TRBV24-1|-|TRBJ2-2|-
CATSDYGVEWTGELFF
TGTGCCACCAGTGATTATGGGGTGGAATGGACCGGGGAGCTGTTTTTT
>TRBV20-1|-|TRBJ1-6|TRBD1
CSARDQRQGNRPDSPLHF
TGCAGTGCTAGAGATCAGAGACAGGGAAATCGTCCTGATTCACCCCTCCACTTT
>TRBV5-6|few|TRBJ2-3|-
CASSLEVTDTQYF
TGTGCCAGCAGCTTGGAGGTGACGGATACGCAGTATTTT
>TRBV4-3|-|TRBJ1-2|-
CASSPSFWEGNNGYTF
TGCGCCAGCAGCCCCTCCTTCTGGGAGGGGAATAATGGCTACACCTTC
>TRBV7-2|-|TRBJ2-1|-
CASSLVGGFYNEQFF
TGTGCCAGCAGCTTAGTAGGAGGGTTCTACAATGAGCAGTTCTTC
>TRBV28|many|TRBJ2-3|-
CASSSSGTDTQYF
TGTGCCAGCAGTTCGTCAGGCACAGATACGCAGTATTTT
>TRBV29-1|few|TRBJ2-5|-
CSVELGETQYF
TGCAGCGTTGAACTGGGGGAGACCCAGTACTTC
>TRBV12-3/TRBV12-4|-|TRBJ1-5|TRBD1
CASSSDRGRGNQPQHF
TGTGCCAGCAGTTCTGACAGGGGGCGAGGCAATCAGCCCCAGCATTTT
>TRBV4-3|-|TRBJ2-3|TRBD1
CASSRDRGQLDTQYF
TGCGCCAGCAGCCGCGACAGGGGGCAATTAGATACGCAGTATTTT
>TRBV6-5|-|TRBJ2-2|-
CASSPTRSGELFF
TGTGCCAGCAGTCCGACCCGATCCGGGGAGCTGTTTTTT
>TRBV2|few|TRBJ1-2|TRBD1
CASSRQGDGYTF
TGTGCCAGCAGTCGACAGGGGGATGGCTACACCTTC
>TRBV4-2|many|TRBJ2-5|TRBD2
CASSQELAGGVEETQYF
TGTGCCAGCAGCCAAGAACTAGCGGGGGGAGTTGAAGAGACCCAGTACTTC
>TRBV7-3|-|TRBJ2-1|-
CASSLSGHVANEQFF
TGTGCCAGCAGCTTAAGCGGCCATGTGGCCAATGAGCAGTTCTTC
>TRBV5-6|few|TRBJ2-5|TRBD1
CATATGLETQYF
TGTGCCACCGCGACAGGGCTGGAGACCCAGTACTTC
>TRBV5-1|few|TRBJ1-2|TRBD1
CASRATGTVNYGYTF
TGCGCCAGCAGGGCTACCGGGACAGTGAACTATGGCTACACCTTC
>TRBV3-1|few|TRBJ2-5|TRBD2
CASSPKGGASGDQTQYF
TGTGCCAGCAGCCCTAAGGGTGGGGCTAGCGGGGATCAGACCCAGTACTTC
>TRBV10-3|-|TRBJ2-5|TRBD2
CAISLLAGVYETQYF
TGTGCCATCAGTCTCTTAGCGGGGGTTTACGAGACCCAGTACTTC
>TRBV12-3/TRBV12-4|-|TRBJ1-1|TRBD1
CASRGTGSTEAFF
TGTGCCAGCAGGGGGACAGGGAGTACTGAAGCTTTCTTT
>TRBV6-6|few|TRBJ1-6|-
CASSPPASPLHF
TGTGCCAGCAGTCCCCCGGCTTCACCCCTCCACTTT
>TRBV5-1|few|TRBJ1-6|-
CASKISDPLHF
TGCGCCAGCAAAATCAGTGACCCCCTCCACTTT
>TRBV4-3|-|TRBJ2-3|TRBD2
CASSQDLAGSTDTQYF
TGCGCCAGCAGCCAAGACCTAGCGGGTAGCACAGATACGCAGTATTTT
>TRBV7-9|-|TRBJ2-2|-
CASSLAAGPGELFF
TGTGCCAGCAGCTTAGCGGCAGGTCCCGGGGAGCTGTTTTTT
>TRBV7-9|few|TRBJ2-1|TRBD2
CASSPSPGTSGGAAYNEQFF
TGTGCCAGCAGCCCCAGTCCCGGGACTAGCGGGGGGGCGGCCTACAATGAGCAGTTCTTC